This T cell receptor beta chain was sequenced in a study of CD8+ T cells in alopecia areata. Study observations and caveats: Tofacitinib yielded significantly lower scalp clonality and fewer expanded CD8+ clones among the top 100.

Extraction and reverse transcription of RNA yielded cDNA as the sequencing template. Sequencing used immunoSEQ multiplex PCR; TCRdb keeps in-frame clones, though not all of them. The data show around 190,000 clones, with over 55% seen just once and over 0.9% held by the top ten. Treatment indicated: oral pan-JAK inhibitor, 5-10 mg twice daily. This clone showed up just a few times. Its specificity is unknown. Trimming pared 4 bases from V and 6 bases from J, leaving 11 bases between. Germline V lookup: CDR1 SGHRS, CDR2 YFSETQ. This CDR3 is 13 amino acids long. The rearrangement joins TRBV5-1 to TRBJ2-1; the D gene is possibly TRBD2 (5 bases). This clonotype originated in a human donor with alopecia areata. The sample was CD4+ T cells sorted from blood, taken at week 24, from a patient treated with tofacitinib. Here the CDR3 DNA reads TGCGCCAGCAGCCTTAACGGGGTCAATGAGCAGTTCTTC. This codes for CASSLNGVNEQFF. The full variable domain, in which reference TRBV5-1 and TRBJ2-1 provide the parts outside the CDR3, is KAGVTQTPRYLIKTRGQQVTLSCSPISGHRSVSWYQQTPGQGLQFLFEYFSETQRNKGNFPGRFSGRQFSNSRSEMNVSTLELGDSALYLCASSLNGVNEQFFGPGTRLTVL.